This is a list of T cell receptor beta chains from one sample in a study of T cell repertoires in cytomegalovirus infection. Using its own MiXCR run on the reads, TCRdb lists one record per CDR3 protein. Of 110,000 or so distinct CDR3 sequences detected, roughly 31% appear once; the ten largest clones hold roughly two fifths. Antigens of these TCRs are unknown. The sample consisted of CD8+ T cells from cultured PBMCs, taken from culture after CMV antigen stimulation. The source of these receptors is a human donor in good health (CMV status not recorded). Some clones in this sample may be carry-over from other donors' samples. Both conserved end residues are part of each CDR3. Each record gives: clone size, V gene, J gene, D gene, CDR3 protein, CDR3 DNA. D genes are given only for firm matches. Where a row states a size, it is once, few, many or the class of an expanded clone; other rows omit it.

>NA|TRBV11-3|TRBJ2-1|TRBD2
CASSRTSGGLYNEQFF
TGTGCCAGCAGCCGCACTAGCGGGGGCTTATACAATGAGCAGTTCTTC
>few|TRBV25-1|TRBJ2-1|TRBD2
CASPRGGSYNEQFF
TGTGCCAGCCCCCGGGGGGGCTCCTACAATGAGCAGTTCTTC
>NA|TRBV6-5|TRBJ2-1|NA
CASGRFGTGLDEQFF
TGTGCCAGCGGCCGTTTCGGGACGGGGTTGGATGAGCAGTTCTTC
>NA|TRBV7-8|TRBJ2-3|NA
CASSLGYAQYF
TGTGCCAGCAGCCTTGGATATGCGCAGTATTTT
>many|TRBV28|TRBJ1-1|TRBD1
CASSLTSRDRGRNTEAFF
TGTGCCAGCAGTTTAACAAGCCGGGACAGGGGAAGGAACACTGAAGCTTTCTTT
>NA|TRBV5-1|TRBJ2-1|NA
CASSLKRGVDEQFF
TGCGCCAGCAGCTTGAAGCGAGGAGTCGATGAGCAGTTCTTC
>few|TRBV12-3/TRBV12-4|TRBJ2-1|NA
CASSLTEQFF
TGTGCCAGCAGTTTGACGGAGCAGTTCTTC
>NA|TRBV27|TRBJ2-5|TRBD1
CASSSGTGGTETQYF
TGTGCCAGCAGTTCCGGGACAGGGGGCACGGAGACCCAGTACTTC
>NA|TRBV2|TRBJ1-5|TRBD1
CASSGGRQGSNQPQHF
TGTGCCAGCAGCGGTGGGAGACAGGGAAGCAATCAGCCCCAGCATTTT
>few|TRBV12-3/TRBV12-4|TRBJ2-3|TRBD1
CASSPRDRVKDTQYF
TGTGCCAGCAGTCCGAGGGACAGGGTGAAAGATACGCAGTATTTT
>many|TRBV7-2|TRBJ1-2|TRBD1
CASSARQGLDGYTF
TGTGCCAGCAGCGCAAGACAGGGGTTAGATGGCTACACCTTC
>few|TRBV6-6|TRBJ2-7|TRBD1
CASSYARDRSPYEQYF
TGTGCCAGCAGTTATGCCCGGGACAGGTCGCCTTACGAGCAGTACTTC
>NA|TRBV11-2|TRBJ1-1|NA
CASSFGGGNTEAFF
TGTGCCAGCAGCTTCGGTGGGGGGAACACTGAAGCTTTCTTT
>many|TRBV7-2|TRBJ2-2|TRBD1
CASSQPETGTGELFF
TGTGCCAGCTCCCAACCGGAGACAGGGACCGGGGAGCTGTTTTTT
>many|TRBV7-2|TRBJ2-5|NA
CASAPGLMYQETQYF
TGTGCCAGCGCCCCGGGACTCATGTACCAAGAGACCCAGTACTTC
>once|TRBV4-1|TRBJ2-7|NA
CASSQDRNSGYEQYF
TGCGCCAGCAGCCAAGACCGAAACTCGGGCTACGAGCAGTACTTC
>NA|TRBV27|TRBJ2-5|TRBD2
CASRPLSGGIQETQYF
TGTGCCAGCAGGCCTCTGAGCGGGGGGATACAAGAGACCCAGTACTTC
>NA|TRBV19|TRBJ2-4|TRBD2
CASSRAGGDIQYF
TGTGCCAGTAGTAGAGCGGGGGGAGACATTCAGTACTTC
>NA|TRBV2|TRBJ2-3|NA
CASRPVTTDTQYF
TGTGCCAGCAGGCCCGTTACCACAGATACGCAGTATTTT
>few|TRBV7-9|TRBJ1-2|TRBD1
CASSSGTGDLYGYTF
TGTGCCAGCAGCTCGGGGACAGGAGACTTGTATGGCTACACCTTC
>many|TRBV6-1|TRBJ1-1|TRBD1
CASSAWTGGIEAFF
TGTGCCAGCAGTGCTTGGACAGGTGGAATAGAAGCTTTCTTT
>few|TRBV25-1|TRBJ1-3|NA
CASSEYFAEAGNTIYF
TGTGCCAGCAGTGAATATTTCGCAGAGGCTGGAAACACCATATATTTT
>NA|TRBV7-9|TRBJ1-2|NA
CASSPPERPGYGYTF
TGTGCCAGCAGCCCCCCGGAAAGGCCGGGCTATGGCTACACCTTC
>few|TRBV29-1|TRBJ2-7|TRBD1
CSVESDRGLTSYEQYF
TGCAGCGTTGAAAGTGACAGGGGGCTTACTAGCTACGAGCAGTACTTC
>few|TRBV4-1|TRBJ1-2|NA
CASSEVGGNGYTF
TGCGCCAGCAGTGAAGTTGGGGGGAACGGCTACACCTTC
>few|TRBV7-8|TRBJ2-3|TRBD2
CASSSPGTSGTSTDTQYF
TGTGCCAGCAGCTCCCCCGGGACTAGCGGAACTAGCACAGATACGCAGTATTTT
>NA|TRBV9|TRBJ2-7|NA
CASSADSRATYEQYF
TGTGCCAGCAGCGCCGACAGTCGAGCTACCTACGAGCAGTACTTC
>NA|TRBV10-3|TRBJ1-1|NA
CAISEDSLNTEAFF
TGTGCCATCAGTGAAGACAGTCTGAACACTGAAGCTTTCTTT
>NA|TRBV4-1|TRBJ1-3|NA
CASSQGTGLSSGNTIYF
TGCGCCAGCAGCCAAGGGACGGGGTTGAGCTCTGGAAACACCATATATTTT
>NA|TRBV13|TRBJ2-2|NA
CASSSSYTGELFF
TGTGCCAGCAGCTCCTCATACACCGGGGAGCTGTTTTTT
>NA|TRBV20-1|TRBJ2-3|NA
CSARGPRTDTQYF
TGCAGTGCTAGAGGACCCCGCACAGATACGCAGTATTTT
>many|TRBV12-3/TRBV12-4|TRBJ1-1|TRBD1
CASSFLGGQGRAFF
TGTGCCAGCAGTTTCTTGGGTGGACAGGGGAGGGCTTTCTTT
>NA|TRBV7-9|TRBJ2-7|NA
CASGSTGASSYEQYF
TGTGCCAGCGGCTCTACCGGGGCAAGCTCCTACGAGCAGTACTTC